A single sample gave rise to the 25 T cell receptor beta chains below, sequenced in a study of blood T cell repertoires in COVID-19. Only in-frame clones appear in the TCRdb table, and some are missing; sequencing was by immunoSEQ multiplex PCR. Of approximately 310,000 clones listed, 75% to 90% were seen once; the top ten hold approximately 1.9%. Material for sequencing was PBMCs or T cells enriched from blood (not recorded which). Receptor source: a woman aged 25 to 45 who had been exposed to COVID-19.

The J gene is TRBJ1-5, the V gene TRBV2, with D perhaps TRBD1 (5 bases). The CDR3 spans 15 residues. Germline CDR1 SNHLY, CDR2 FYNNEI. V was trimmed by 2 bases and J by 3 bases, leaving 11 bases between them. The CDR3 DNA reads as TGTGCCAGCAGTGAACTGGGGGGAAACAATCAGCCCCAGCATTTT. It is translated as CASSELGGNNQPQHF.

The V gene is TRBV4-3, the J gene TRBJ1-4, with D unresolved. This CDR3 is built from 13 residues. V gave up 1 base and J gave up 7 bases, with 7 bases separating them. CDR1 is LGHNA and CDR2 is YSLEER in the germline V gene. The CDR3 nucleotides are TGCGCCAGCAGCCAAGTTTTTAGTGAAAAACTGTTTTTT. Translated: CASSQVFSEKLFF.

The CDR3 spells CASSGRTSGVYEQFF. The DNA for the CDR3 is TGTGCCAGCAGCGGGAGGACTAGCGGGGTTTATGAGCAGTTCTTC. The V and J genes are TRBV5-4 and TRBJ2-1, with 12 positions matching TRBD2. The CDR3 contains 15 residues. In germline, CDR1 is SGHNT, CDR2 YYREEE (reference sequence). V dropped 4 bases and J dropped 8; count of bases not matched to a gene: 7.

This chain connects TRBV5-1 to TRBJ1-2; TRBD1 matches 9 bases. Germline CDR1 is SGHRS and CDR2 is YFSETQ. The CDR3 consists of 14 residues. V lost 5 bases, J lost 5 bases, and 7 bases stayed unmatched. CDR3 nucleotides: TGCGCCAGCAGATTTGCCGGGACAGGGTATGGCTACACCTTC. It codes for CASRFAGTGYGYTF.

This clone was counted once. The DNA for the CDR3 is TGTGCCAGCTCACCTACAGGGGAGGTAATCTATGGCTACACCTTC. Amino acids: CASSPTGEVIYGYTF. V usage is TRBV18 and J usage is TRBJ1-2; 7 nucleotides line up with TRBD1. CDR1 and CDR2 from the germline V gene are KGHSH and LQKENI. V trimming: 3 bases; J trimming: 4 bases; junction bases outside the gene matches: 8. The CDR3 spans 15 residues.

The chain joins TRBV27 to TRBJ2-7; TRBD1 matches 7 bases. The junction had 2 bases not matched to a gene; V was cut back by 6 bases and J by 3 bases. Germline V gene sequence: CDR1 MNHEY, CDR2 SMNVEV (reference sequence). This CDR3 has 12 residues. The CDR3 loop reads CASSRDSYEQYF. For the CDR3, the DNA is TGTGCCAGCAGCAGGGACAGCTACGAGCAGTACTTC.

Remarks on this clone: The junction does not match germline at one end; this may be a read error. This chain uses TRBV18 with TRBJ2-5; TRBD2 matches at 7 bases. The CDR3 sequence is 17 residues long. Germline-derived CDR1 and CDR2 are KGHSH and LQKENI. The CDR3 sequence: CASSPRGVAAVQEAQYF. DNA of the CDR3: TGTGCCAGCTCACCCCGGGGGGTAGCGGCGGTTCAAGAGGCCCAGTACTTC.

The rearrangement joins TRBV7-9 to TRBJ1-1; a possible D gene is TRBD1 (6 bases). CDR3 size: 14 residues. Germline V gives CDR1 SEHNR, CDR2 FQNEAQ (reference sequence). Trimming left V 4 bases short and J 3 bases short, with 12 bases between. CDR3 residues: CASSSQGGDTEAFF. CDR3 bases: TGTGCCAGCAGCTCACAGGGTGGGGACACTGAAGCTTTCTTT.

The chain uses TRBV18 and TRBJ2-1; 10 bases are a match to TRBD2. V shed 5 bases, J shed 2 bases, and the junction held 3 bases outside the gene matches. Looked up from germline, CDR1 is KGHSH and CDR2 is LQKENI. The CDR3 runs 15 residues. This CDR3 reads CASSNLAGAYNEQFF. The CDR3 nucleotides read TGTGCCAGCTCAAATCTAGCGGGAGCCTACAATGAGCAGTTCTTC.

This chain uses TRBV4-3 with TRBJ1-5; 7 bases fit TRBD1. This CDR3 is 13 amino acids long. CDR1 and CDR2 (germline): LGHNA, YSLEER. V dropped 4 bases and J dropped 7; count of bases not matched to a gene: 4. The CDR3 protein is CASSLYRGQPQHF. CDR3 in DNA: TGCGCCAGCAGCCTATACAGGGGACAGCCCCAGCATTTT.

This chain links TRBV28 with TRBJ2-1; D is ambiguous. The CDR3 covers 15 residues. The germline V gene has CDR1 MDHEN and CDR2 SYDVKM. Trimming removed 5 bases from V and 0 bases from J, with 11 bases in between. The CDR3 loop is CASSNFESSYNEQFF. The CDR3 DNA reads TGTGCCAGCAGTAACTTCGAGAGCTCCTACAATGAGCAGTTCTTC.

The rearrangement uses TRBV6-2 or TRBV6-3 and TRBJ2-6; unclear D gene. The CDR3 totals 14 residues. V lost 2 bases, J lost 2 bases, and 4 bases lay in between. The germline V gene has CDR1 MNHEY and CDR2 SVGEGT. The CDR3 coding sequence is TGTGCCAGCAGTTACGAGGCTGGGGCCAACGTCCTGACTTTC. It translates to CASSYEAGANVLTF.

The CDR3 nucleotides are TGTGCCAGCAGTCGAGAATCACAGGGTGGTCAGCCCCAGCATTTT. As protein: CASSRESQGGQPQHF. The chain is built from TRBV6-2 or TRBV6-3 and TRBJ1-5; TRBD1 is a possible D gene (6 bases). Germline V gene data show CDR1 as MNHEY and CDR2 as SVGEGT. V lost 5 bases and J lost 6, with 17 bases in between. CDR3 length: 15 residues.

The genes are TRBV28 and TRBJ1-2; 8 bases agree with TRBD1. Germline CDR1 is MDHEN and CDR2 is SYDVKM. V lost 6 bases and J lost 2; bases outside the gene matches: 5. This CDR3 is 14 amino acids long. In nucleotides, the CDR3 is TGTGCCAGCAGGGCAGGGGGCACAAACTATGGCTACACCTTC. The encoded protein is CASRAGGTNYGYTF.

The chain is built from TRBV28 and TRBJ1-5; TRBD1 might be the D (5 bases). From germline, CDR1 is MDHEN and CDR2 SYDVKM. V was trimmed by 7 bases and J by 4 bases, leaving 17 bases between them. This CDR3 comprises 15 residues. Here the CDR3 DNA reads TGTGCCAGCATAAAGGAGGGGCGCCGAAATCAGCCCCAGCATTTT. It yields the protein CASIKEGRRNQPQHF. Together with reference TRBV28 and TRBJ1-5, the CDR3 gives the full variable domain: DVKVTQSSRYLVKRTGEKVFLECVQDMDHENMFWYRQDPGLGLRLIYFSYDVKMKEKGDIPEGYSVSREKKERFSLILESASTNQTSMYLCASIKEGRRNQPQHFGDGTRLSIL.

The V and J genes are TRBV7-9 and TRBJ1-4; tentatively, D is TRBD1 (6 bases). Germline CDR1 SEHNR, CDR2 FQNEAQ (reference sequence). This CDR3 region has 16 residues. Trimming left V 6 bases short and J 6 bases short, with 20 bases between. CDR3 DNA: TGTGCCAGCAGGGACTCCTCGGGGGGGGCCCATGAAAAACTGTTTTTT. Translating gives CASRDSSGGAHEKLFF.

This chain joins TRBV7-9 and TRBJ1-1; D is undetermined. V was pared by 2 bases and J by 7 bases, with 8 bases between. This CDR3 is 12 amino acids long. Germline assignment: CDR1 SEHNR and CDR2 FQNEAQ (reference sequence). The CDR3 loop reads CASSLMSGEAFF. CDR3 nucleotide sequence: TGTGCCAGCAGCTTAATGTCGGGTGAAGCTTTCTTT.

V gene TRBV19 combines with J gene TRBJ1-5, with 9 bases matching TRBD1. Germline V gene sequence: CDR1 LNHDA, CDR2 SQIVND (reference sequence). J gave up 1 base and V 4 bases, and 11 bases lay outside the gene matches. This CDR3 is built from 18 residues. In nucleotides, the CDR3 is TGTGCCAGTAGTACTCACCGGGACAGGGTCGGGAGCAATCAGCCCCAGCATTTT. This encodes CASSTHRDRVGSNQPQHF.

J is TRBJ2-1 and V is TRBV19; 9 nucleotides align to TRBD2. The CDR3 loop spans 15 amino acids. Germline CDR1 LNHDA, CDR2 SQIVND (reference sequence). The junction had 9 bases not matched to a gene; V was cut back by 5 bases and J by 7 bases. As DNA, the CDR3 is TGTGCCAGTAGTTTTGGAGCGGGGGGTCGAAATGAGCAGTTCTTC. The encoded protein is CASSFGAGGRNEQFF.

The chain uses TRBV6-1 and TRBJ2-7; D is undetermined. Trimming cost V 1 base and J 7 bases, with 11 bases left between them. The germline CDR1 and CDR2 sequences are MNHNS and SASEGT. The CDR3 is made up of 13 amino acids. For the CDR3, the DNA is TGTGCCAGCAGTGAAGGAAGGTTCGGGGAGCAGTACTTC. Translation gives CASSEGRFGEQYF.

The chain carries TRBV27 and TRBJ1-2, with 7 bases lining up with TRBD1. J gave up 6 bases and V 1 base, and 11 bases lay outside the gene matches. There are 16 residues in the CDR3. Germline loops: CDR1 MNHEY, CDR2 SMNVEV (reference sequence). The CDR3 spells CASSLLKVTGFDGYTF. CDR3 nucleotides: TGTGCCAGCAGTTTATTGAAAGTGACAGGGTTCGATGGCTACACCTTC.

CDR3 residues: CASSSLRRGGYTF. The CDR3 nucleotides read TGTGCCAGCAGTTCCCTTCGCAGAGGTGGCTACACCTTC. The genes are TRBV12-3 or TRBV12-4 and TRBJ1-2; no reliable D call. Trimming stripped 4 bases from V and 7 bases from J, with 13 bases between. The CDR3 has 13 residues.

The chain couples TRBV6-2 or TRBV6-3 to TRBJ2-4, with TRBD2 matching over 11 bases. After removal of 0 bases from V and 1 base from J, the junction contained 8 bases not matched to a gene. The CDR3 loop spans 19 amino acids. CDR1 MNHEY and CDR2 SVGEGT come from the germline V gene. The CDR3 protein is CASSYSLAGADTAKNIQYF. CDR3 nucleotide sequence: TGTGCCAGCAGTTACTCACTAGCGGGGGCTGACACGGCCAAAAACATTCAGTACTTC.

This clone was recorded once. Within the sample, other DNA sequences also encode this same CDR3. The chain combines TRBV20-1 with TRBJ2-5; D gene unclear. The CDR3 consists of 12 residues. Germline CDR1 and CDR2: DFQATT and SNEGSKA (reference sequence). V dropped 3 bases and J dropped 1 base, with 6 bases sitting between them. The CDR3 sequence is CSASPSQETQYF. CDR3 in DNA: TGCAGTGCTAGTCCCTCCCAAGAGACCCAGTACTTC.

The chain uses TRBV19 and TRBJ1-2; 9 bases fit TRBD1. The CDR3 covers 14 residues. The V gene end was trimmed by 3 bases and the J gene end by 6 bases; junction bases not matched to a gene: 5. Germline V gene lookup returns CDR1 LNHDA and CDR2 SQIVND (reference sequence). CDR3 loop: CASSIFGTGNGYTF. DNA of the CDR3: TGTGCCAGTAGTATTTTTGGGACAGGGAATGGCTACACCTTC. Filled out from reference TRBV19 and TRBJ1-2, the complete variable domain reads DGGITQSPKYLFRKEGQNVTLSCEQNLNHDAMYWYRQDPGQGLRLIYYSQIVNDFQKGDIAEGYSVSREKKESFPLTVTSAQKNPTAFYLCASSIFGTGNGYTFGSGTRLTVV.